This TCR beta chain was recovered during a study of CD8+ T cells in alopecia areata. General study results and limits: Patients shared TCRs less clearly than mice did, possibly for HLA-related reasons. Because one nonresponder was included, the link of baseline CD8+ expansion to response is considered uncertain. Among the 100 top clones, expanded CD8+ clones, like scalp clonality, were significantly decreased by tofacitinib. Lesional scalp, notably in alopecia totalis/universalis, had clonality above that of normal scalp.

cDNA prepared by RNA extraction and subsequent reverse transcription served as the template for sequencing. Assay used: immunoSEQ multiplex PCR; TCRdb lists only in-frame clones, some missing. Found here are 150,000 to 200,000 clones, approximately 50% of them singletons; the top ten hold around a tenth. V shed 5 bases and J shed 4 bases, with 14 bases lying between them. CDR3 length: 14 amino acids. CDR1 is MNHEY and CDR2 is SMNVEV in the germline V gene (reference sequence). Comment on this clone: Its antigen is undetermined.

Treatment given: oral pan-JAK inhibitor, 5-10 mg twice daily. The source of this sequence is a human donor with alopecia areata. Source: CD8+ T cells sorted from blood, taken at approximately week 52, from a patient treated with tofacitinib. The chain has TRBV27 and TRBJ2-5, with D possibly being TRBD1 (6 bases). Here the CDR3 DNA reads TGTGCCAGCAGTCCGAGACAGGCGGCAGAGACCCAGTACTTC. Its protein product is CASSPRQAAETQYF.